Given below is one T cell receptor (beta chain) in context. It has no known antigen specificity. Base qualities are not at hand, and no much larger clone is one base apart. This sample was taken from a study of blood T cell repertoires in COVID-19 (TCRdb year 2020). The study in broad terms: Collaborator samples came from the United States, Italy and Spain and covered acute and convalescent phases of COVID-19. The prospective study material was composed of cDNA or gDNA derived from T cells, B-cell-depleted T cells, or PBMCs. Subjects who had been exposed to COVID-19, were actively infected with it, or had recovered from it provided the deeply sampled blood TCRbeta repertoires that made up the dataset. A freely available public database, intended as a resource for researchers studying the immune response to SARS-CoV-2, is where the repertoires were released. Samples were obtained from the ongoing ImmuneRACE study (first 160 participants) and from about 1,300 subjects provided by 6 global collaborators. The sample metadata nearly always contained a de-identified subject ID, COVID-19 status, age in years and sex. Where HLA class I and class II types were available, the types were taken from metadata supplied by the sample provider, not from assay-based typing.

The immunoSEQ Assay, a bias-controlled multiplex PCR, was used to amplify TCRbeta CDR3 regions from genomic DNA. On the authors' methods: Nucleated cell counts per sample were estimated from amplification of reference gene primers within the assay. Sequence reads were collapsed and filtered to measure the absolute abundance of every unique TCRbeta CDR3 rearrangement. For each sample, productive Simpson clonality was calculated by taking the square root of Simpson's diversity index across productive rearrangements. Sourced from immuneACCESS, this table was stored by TCRdb with only in-frame sequences that have V and J called. A share of the clones is absent; for the studies checked, an unresolved V gene accounts for under half, and the remainder has no known explanation. The D gene and trimming were derived from the DNA, and the V and J assignments and clone size from that table. This sample comprises about 140,000 clones, 65% to 80% of them detected only once. The top ten constitute approximately 3.6% of the sample.

Overall results and qualifications from the work: Clinical and demographic metadata were provided uncurated, with the amount varying by source and participant.

Each collaborating institution followed its own protocols to collect whole blood in K2EDTA tubes. Collaborator samples were shipped for TCRbeta analysis as frozen whole blood, isolated PBMCs, or DNA extracted from either sample type. The clonotype was recovered from a man between 60 and 75 years old with acute or convalescent COVID-19. Material for sequencing was peripheral blood.

The bases are TGTGCCAGTAGCTTTACTAGCGGGAGAGCAGATACGCAGTATTTT. Translated, this gives CASSFTSGRADTQYF. The receptor chain draws on TRBV19 and TRBJ2-3; 11 bases in the middle match TRBD2. Compared with germline, V lacks 6 bases and J lacks 4 bases; bases without a gene match: 6. For CDR1 and CDR2, the germline V gene (reference sequence) lists LNHDA and SQIVND. The CDR3, cysteine through phenylalanine, is 15 amino acids long. Only the CDR3 DNA stays, 45 bases, in frame from base 1.